The clone carrying this TCR beta chain was counted ten times or more. Antigen specificity is unknown. This sample was taken from a study of T cells after yellow fever vaccination. Study context: Low-cell-number fractions underwent preparation using SMART-Seq v4 Ultra Low Input. General study points: Peaking faster, on day 5 versus 15, the secondary response was nonetheless weaker. FACS-sorted repertoires could harbor abundant contaminating bulk-population clonotypes.

By 5'RACE template switching, TCR cDNA was produced, with a universal primer site and UMIs added in the process. TCRdb re-derived calls from the 5' RACE reads in MiXCR, one entry per CDR3 protein. The sample has 250,000 or so distinct CDR3 sequences; over 3% are singletons. The sequence was collected from a man between 18 and 35 years old who received the YFV17D yellow fever vaccine. This sample comprised PBMCs, obtained 15 days after the yellow fever booster vaccination.

CDR3: CASSPDTNEQFF. CDR3 bases: TGTGCCAGCTCACCGGACACCAATGAGCAGTTCTTC. This chain uses TRBV18 with TRBJ2-1; the D gene is possibly TRBD1 (5 bases). Per germline, CDR1 KGHSH and CDR2 LQKENI. V dropped 3 bases and J dropped 6 bases, with 6 bases sitting between them. CDR3 length equals 12 residues.